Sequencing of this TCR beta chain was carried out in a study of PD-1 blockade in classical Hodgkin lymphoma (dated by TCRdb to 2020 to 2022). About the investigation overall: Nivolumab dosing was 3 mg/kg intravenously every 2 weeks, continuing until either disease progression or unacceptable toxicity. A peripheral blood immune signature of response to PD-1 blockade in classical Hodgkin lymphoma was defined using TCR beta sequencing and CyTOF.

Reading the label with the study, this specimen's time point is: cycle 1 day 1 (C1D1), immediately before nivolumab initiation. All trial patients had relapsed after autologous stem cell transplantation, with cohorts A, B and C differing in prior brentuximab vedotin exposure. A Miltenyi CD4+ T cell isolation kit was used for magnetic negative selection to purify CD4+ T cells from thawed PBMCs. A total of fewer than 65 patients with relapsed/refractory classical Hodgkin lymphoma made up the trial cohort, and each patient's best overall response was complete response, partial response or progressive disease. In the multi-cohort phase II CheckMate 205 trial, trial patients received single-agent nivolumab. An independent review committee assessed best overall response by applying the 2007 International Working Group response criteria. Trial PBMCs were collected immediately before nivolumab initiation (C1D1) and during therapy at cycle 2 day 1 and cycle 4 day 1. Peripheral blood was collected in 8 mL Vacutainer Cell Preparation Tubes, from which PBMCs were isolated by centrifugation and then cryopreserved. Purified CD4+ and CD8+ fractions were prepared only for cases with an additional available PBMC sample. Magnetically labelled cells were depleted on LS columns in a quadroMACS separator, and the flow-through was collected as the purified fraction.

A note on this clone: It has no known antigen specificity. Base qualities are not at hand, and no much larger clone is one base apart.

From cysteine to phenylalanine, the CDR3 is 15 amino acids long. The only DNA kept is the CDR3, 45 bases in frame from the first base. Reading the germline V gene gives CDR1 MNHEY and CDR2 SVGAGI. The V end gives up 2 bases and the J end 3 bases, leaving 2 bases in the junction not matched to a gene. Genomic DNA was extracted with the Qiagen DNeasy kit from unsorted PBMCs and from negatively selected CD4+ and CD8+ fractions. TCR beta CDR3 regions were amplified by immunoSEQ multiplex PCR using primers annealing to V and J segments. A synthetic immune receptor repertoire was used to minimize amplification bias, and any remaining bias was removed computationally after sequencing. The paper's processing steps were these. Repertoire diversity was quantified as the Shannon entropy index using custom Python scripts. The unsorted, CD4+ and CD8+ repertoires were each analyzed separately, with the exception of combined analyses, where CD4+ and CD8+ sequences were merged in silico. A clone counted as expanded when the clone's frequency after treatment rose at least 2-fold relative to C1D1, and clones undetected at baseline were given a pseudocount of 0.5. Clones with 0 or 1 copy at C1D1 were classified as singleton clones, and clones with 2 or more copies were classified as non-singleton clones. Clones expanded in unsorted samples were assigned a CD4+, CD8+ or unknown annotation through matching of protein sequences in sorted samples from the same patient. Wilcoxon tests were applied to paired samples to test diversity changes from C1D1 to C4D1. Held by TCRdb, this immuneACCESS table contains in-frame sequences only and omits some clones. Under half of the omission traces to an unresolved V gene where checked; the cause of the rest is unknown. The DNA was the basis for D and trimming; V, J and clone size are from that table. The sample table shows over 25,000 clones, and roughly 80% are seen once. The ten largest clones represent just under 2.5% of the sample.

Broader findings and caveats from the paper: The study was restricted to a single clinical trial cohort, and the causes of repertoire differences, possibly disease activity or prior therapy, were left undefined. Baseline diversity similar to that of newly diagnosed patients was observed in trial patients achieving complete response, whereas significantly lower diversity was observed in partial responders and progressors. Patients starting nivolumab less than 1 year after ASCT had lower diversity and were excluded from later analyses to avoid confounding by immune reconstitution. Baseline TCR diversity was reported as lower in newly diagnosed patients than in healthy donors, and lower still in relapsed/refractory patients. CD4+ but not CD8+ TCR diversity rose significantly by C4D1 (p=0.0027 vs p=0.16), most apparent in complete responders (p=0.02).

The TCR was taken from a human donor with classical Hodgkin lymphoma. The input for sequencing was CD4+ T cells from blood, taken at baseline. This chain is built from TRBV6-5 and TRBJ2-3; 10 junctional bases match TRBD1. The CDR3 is CASSYQDRGTDTQYF. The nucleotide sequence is TGTGCCAGCAGTTACCAGGACAGGGGGACAGATACGCAGTATTTT.